This T cell receptor (beta chain) was captured in a study of blood T cell repertoires in COVID-19. The table came from immunoSEQ multiplex PCR; TCRdb's copy has only in-frame clones and leaves some out. The repertoire holds around 200,000 clones, with 80% as singletons. The CDR3 is 11 amino acids. Looked up from germline, CDR1 is SQVTM and CDR2 is ANQGSEA. J gave up 4 bases and V 7 bases, and 3 bases lay outside the gene matches. The material sequenced was PBMCs or T cells enriched from blood (not recorded which). The sequence was collected from a woman aged 40 to 55 with acute COVID-19. This sequence joins TRBV29-1 and TRBJ2-7, with 8 bases fitting TRBD1. CDR3 protein: CSAGQGYEQYF. CDR3 bases: TGCAGCGCCGGACAGGGATACGAGCAGTACTTC.